These 28 T cell receptor beta chains were all obtained from the same sample, sequenced in a study of cytomegalovirus exposure and HLA in healthy donors. With 60 Vbeta and 13 Jbeta primers, the PCR was carried out. The method was immunoSEQ multiplex PCR; TCRdb's version includes in-frame clones alone and lacks a portion of them. The sample lists about 140,000 clones; around 72% were seen once. Sequenced material: PBMCs. The receptors were sampled from a human donor in good health.

The rearrangement links TRBV6-5 to TRBJ2-7; the D is unclear. This CDR3 contains 14 residues. Germline values: CDR1 MNHEY, CDR2 SVGAGI. Between the trimmed V and J ends, which lost 2 bases and 0 bases, there was a span of 8 bases. The CDR3 sequence: CASSYPTDSYEQYF. CDR3 DNA: TGTGCCAGCAGTTACCCGACTGACTCCTACGAGCAGTACTTC.

CDR3 in amino acids: CASSLVGTGAYEQYF. In DNA, the CDR3 is TGTGCCAGCAGCTTGGTGGGGACAGGGGCCTACGAGCAGTACTTC. The chain recombines TRBV5-5 with TRBJ2-7; TRBD1 aligns across 10 bases. The germline gives CDR1 SGHKS, CDR2 YYEKEE (reference sequence). The CDR3 is made up of 15 amino acids. Trimming at V came to 0 bases and at J to 2 bases, leaving 2 bases not matched to a gene.

This chain joins TRBV11-3 and TRBJ2-7, with D possibly TRBD2 on 5 matching bases. The germline gives CDR1 SGHNT, CDR2 YENEEA. The V end lost 5 bases, the J end lost 0 bases, and 17 bases lay between the germline ends. The CDR3 is 16 residues long. The CDR3 sequence is CASSLLYGVISYEQYF. The CDR3 DNA reads TGTGCCAGCAGCCTACTCTACGGGGTTATCTCCTACGAGCAGTACTTC.

The chain recombines TRBV6-4 with TRBJ2-1; TRBD2 matches at 7 bases. The CDR3 runs to 14 residues. V lost 3 bases, J lost 8 bases, and 7 bases stayed unmatched. CDR1 MRHNA and CDR2 SNTAGT come from the germline V gene. The CDR3, as DNA: TGTGCCAGCAGTGATTGGACTAGACCCTATGAGCAGTTCTTC. Its protein product is CASSDWTRPYEQFF.

The genes are TRBV6-1 and TRBJ2-7; TRBD2 matches at 8 bases. The CDR3 covers 15 residues. From germline, CDR1 is MNHNS and CDR2 SASEGT. V gave up 3 bases and J gave up 2 bases; unmatched junction bases: 6. CDR3 amino acids: CASSDSWRGAYEQYF. CDR3 bases: TGTGCCAGCAGTGATTCTTGGCGGGGGGCCTACGAGCAGTACTTC.

V is TRBV9 and J is TRBJ1-5; D uncertain. Germline CDR1 is SGDLS and CDR2 is YYNGEE. The CDR3 length is 15 residues. V gave up 0 bases and J gave up 3 bases, with 10 bases separating them. The CDR3 loop is CASSVEGNYNQPQHF. CDR3 DNA sequence: TGTGCCAGCAGCGTAGAAGGAAACTACAATCAGCCCCAGCATTTT.

The V call is TRBV6-1, the J call TRBJ1-2; D unclear. The V end was cut by 0 bases, the J end by 3 bases, with 11 bases between. Germline V gene sequence: CDR1 MNHNS, CDR2 SASEGT. This CDR3 spans 15 amino acids. CDR3 protein: CASSEALYSHYGYTF. CDR3 in DNA: TGTGCCAGCAGTGAAGCGCTTTACAGTCACTATGGCTACACCTTC.

In its sample, this clone was seen a few times. This sequence joins TRBV7-8 and TRBJ2-2; 8 bases map to TRBD2. This CDR3 has 16 residues. Germline CDR1 reads SGHVS; CDR2 reads FQNEAQ. V lost 7 bases and J lost 1; bases outside the gene matches: 8. The chain's CDR3 is CASTSGGLVNTGELFF. Here the CDR3 DNA reads TGTGCCAGCACCTCGGGGGGACTAGTGAACACCGGGGAGCTGTTTTTT.

J is TRBJ1-3 and V is TRBV29-1, with a possible D match to TRBD1 (5 bases). Germline CDR1 reads SQVTM; CDR2 reads ANQGSEA. This CDR3 is built from 13 residues. V was clipped by 1 base and J by 7 bases, with 11 bases between them. DNA of the CDR3: TGCAGCGTTGAAGGCAGGGTGGGGAACACCATATATTTT. As protein: CSVEGRVGNTIYF.

The chain is built from TRBV7-2 and TRBJ2-7; D not resolved. The germline V gene encodes CDR1 SGHTA and CDR2 FQGNSA. Trimming removed 1 base at V and 5 bases at J, with 12 bases between. The CDR3 spans 14 residues. Here the CDR3 DNA reads TGTGCCAGCAGCTTAGTCACGACGCAGGACGAGCAGTACTTC. Amino acids: CASSLVTTQDEQYF.

In nucleotides, the CDR3 is TGTGCCTCCTGGGGGGGGCTAGGGACTGAAGCTTTCTTT. Its translation is CASWGGLGTEAFF. The chain uses TRBV5-5 and TRBJ1-1; D is possibly TRBD1 (6 bases). The CDR3 consists of 13 residues. Trimming left V 10 bases short and J 5 bases short, with 18 bases between. From germline, CDR1 is SGHKS and CDR2 YYEKEE (reference sequence).

The CDR3, as DNA: TGTGCCAGCAGCCTAGGTTTAGGAGGGGCCCGGGAGCTGTTTTTT. Protein product: CASSLGLGGARELFF. The rearrangement links TRBV7-2 to TRBJ2-2; D may be TRBD2 (6 bases). The CDR3 consists of 15 residues. Trimming cost V 5 bases and J 9 bases, with 19 bases left between them. Germline-derived CDR1 and CDR2 are SGHTA and FQGNSA. The whole variable domain, remainder taken from reference TRBV7-2 and TRBJ2-2, is GAGVSQSPSNKVTEKGKDVELRCDPISGHTALYWYRQSLGQGLEFLIYFQGNSAPDKSGLPSDRFSAERTGGSVSTLTIQRTQQEDSAVYLCASSLGLGGARELFFGEGSRLTVL.

This clone was counted a single time. The CDR3 protein is CASSNLAGEPHADTQYF. In nucleotides, the CDR3 is TGTGCCAGCAGCAACCTAGCGGGGGAGCCTCACGCAGATACGCAGTATTTT. V is TRBV7-8 and J is TRBJ2-3, with 10 bases fitting TRBD2. Germline CDR1 reads SGHVS; CDR2 reads FQNEAQ. Trimming at V came to 5 bases and at J to 4 bases, leaving 12 bases not matched to a gene. The CDR3 covers 17 residues.

The chain is built from TRBV4-1 and TRBJ1-1, with a weak D call TRBD1 (5 bases). The V gene's germline CDR1 is MGHRA and CDR2 YSYEKL. V lost 9 bases and J 0 bases, leaving 17 bases between the germline ends. This CDR3 comprises 15 residues. The chain's CDR3 is CASSTGGGLNTEAFF. The CDR3 region has the DNA TGCGCCAGTAGTACGGGGGGGGGATTGAACACTGAAGCTTTCTTT.

CDR3 sequence reads: CASSDALADTQYF. The DNA for the CDR3 is TGTGCCAGCAGTGACGCACTCGCAGATACGCAGTATTTT. The gene calls are TRBV6-1 and TRBJ2-3; D is uncertain. Germline V gene lookup returns CDR1 MNHNS and CDR2 SASEGT. The CDR3 length is 13 residues. V was trimmed by 3 bases and J by 4 bases, leaving 8 bases between them.

The J gene is TRBJ2-3, the V gene TRBV7-9; TRBD2 aligns across 8 bases. Germline-derived CDR1 and CDR2 are SEHNR and FQNEAQ (reference sequence). This CDR3 has 15 residues. The ends lost 3 bases at V and 5 bases at J; junction bases unmatched: 7. CDR3 residues: CASSLAGGHVDTQYF. CDR3 nucleotide sequence: TGTGCCAGCAGCTTGGCGGGGGGTCATGTAGATACGCAGTATTTT.

The genes are TRBV2 and TRBJ2-7; D gene unclear. The CDR3 runs to 12 residues. CDR1 and CDR2 (germline): SNHLY, FYNNEI. The germline V and J ends were trimmed by 4 bases and 4 bases, with 8 bases remaining between them. CDR3 amino acids: CASSVRPYEQYF. Written as DNA, the CDR3 is TGTGCCAGCAGTGTCAGGCCGTACGAGCAGTACTTC.

The V and J genes are TRBV18 and TRBJ2-1, with 7 bases fitting TRBD2. The germline CDR1 and CDR2 sequences are KGHSH and LQKENI. V shed 1 base, J shed 9 bases, and the junction held 6 bases outside the gene matches. The CDR3 consists of 14 residues. This CDR3 is CASSPQGAGSEQFF. DNA for the CDR3: TGTGCCAGCTCACCACAGGGAGCGGGATCTGAGCAGTTCTTC.

The CDR3: CASLTRDSVSGANVLTF. The CDR3, as DNA: TGTGCCAGCTTGACTCGGGACAGCGTATCTGGGGCCAACGTCCTGACTTTC. The chain joins TRBV9 to TRBJ2-6, with 7 bases aligning to TRBD1. V trimming: 7 bases; J trimming: 1 base; junction bases outside the gene matches: 11. The germline V gene encodes CDR1 SGDLS and CDR2 YYNGEE. The CDR3 extends over 17 amino acids.

V and J are TRBV10-3 and TRBJ2-1; 12 positions match TRBD1. The germline CDR1 and CDR2 sequences are ENHRY and SYGVKD. The CDR3 extends over 14 amino acids. Unmatched junction bases numbered 3, after V lost 9 bases and J lost 3 bases. In nucleotides, the CDR3 is TGTGCCATGGGGGACAGGGGGCTCTACAATGAGCAGTTCTTC. This encodes CAMGDRGLYNEQFF.

V is TRBV29-1 and J is TRBJ1-1; D may be TRBD1 (5 bases). The germline V gene has CDR1 SQVTM and CDR2 ANQGSEA. V lost 7 bases and J 0 bases, leaving 12 bases between the germline ends. The CDR3 runs 13 residues. CDR3 loop: CSGTSTMNTEAFF. The CDR3 region has the DNA TGCAGCGGGACATCTACCATGAACACTGAAGCTTTCTTT.

The DNA for the CDR3 is TGTGCCAGTAGTACCTCGACAGAACTCTACGAGCAGTACTTC. It codes for CASSTSTELYEQYF. The chain combines TRBV19 with TRBJ2-7; a possible D gene is TRBD1 (5 bases). Between the trimmed V and J ends, which lost 4 bases and 3 bases, there was a span of 13 bases. CDR3 length: 14 residues. Germline V lookup: CDR1 LNHDA, CDR2 SQIVND (reference sequence).

The chain joins TRBV27 to TRBJ2-2; no definite D call. The CDR3 is made up of 13 amino acids. CDR1 and CDR2 from the germline V gene are MNHEY and SMNVEV (reference sequence). The V end was cut by 5 bases, the J end by 5 bases, with 9 bases between. CDR3 DNA sequence: TGTGCCAGCAGTCCGCTATTTACCGGGGAGCTGTTTTTT. This encodes CASSPLFTGELFF.

This clone was seen a few times. V usage is TRBV4-1 and J usage is TRBJ1-1; no definite D call. This CDR3 is built from 13 residues. Germline V gene lookup returns CDR1 MGHRA and CDR2 YSYEKL. Trimming took off 1 base at V and 3 bases at J, with 6 bases between the two ends. The CDR3 sequence: CASSQVRDTEAFF. CDR3 sequence (DNA): TGCGCCAGCAGCCAAGTTCGGGACACTGAAGCTTTCTTT.

This CDR3 reads CASSDTGDEQYF. The CDR3 bases are TGTGCCAGCAGCGACACAGGGGACGAGCAGTACTTC. The rearrangement links TRBV7-6 to TRBJ2-7; 7 nucleotides agree with TRBD1. The CDR3 consists of 12 residues. Germline V gene lookup returns CDR1 SGHVS and CDR2 FNYEAQ. J lost 5 bases, V lost 5 bases, and 3 bases had no gene match.

This clone appeared a few times. The chain recombines TRBV7-8 with TRBJ2-2; D uncertain. This CDR3 comprises 13 residues. Trimming removed 2 bases at V and 5 bases at J, with 6 bases between. Germline V gene data show CDR1 as SGHVS and CDR2 as FQNEAQ. CDR3 sequence (DNA): TGTGCCAGCAGCTTACCCGGGACCGGGGAGCTGTTTTTT. Translating it yields CASSLPGTGELFF.

V and J are TRBV28 and TRBJ2-7, with D tentatively TRBD1 (5 bases). The CDR3 sequence is 13 residues long. CDR1 and CDR2 (germline): MDHEN, SYDVKM. Trimming left V 3 bases short and J 5 bases short, with 11 bases between. The CDR3 is CASSFRDLDEQYF. The CDR3 DNA reads TGTGCCAGCAGTTTCAGGGATCTGGACGAGCAGTACTTC. The whole variable domain, filled in from reference TRBV28 and TRBJ2-7, reads DVKVTQSSRYLVKRTGEKVFLECVQDMDHENMFWYRQDPGLGLRLIYFSYDVKMKEKGDIPEGYSVSREKKERFSLILESASTNQTSMYLCASSFRDLDEQYFGPGTRLTVT.

This chain links TRBV2 with TRBJ2-1, with D maybe TRBD2 (6 bases). Trimming left V 1 base short and J 8 bases short, with 15 bases between. The germline V gene encodes CDR1 SNHLY and CDR2 FYNNEI. The CDR3 consists of 15 residues. In DNA form, the CDR3 reads TGTGCCAGCAGTGAAGGCGGCGGGACCTGGGATGAGCAGTTCTTC. Translation gives CASSEGGGTWDEQFF.